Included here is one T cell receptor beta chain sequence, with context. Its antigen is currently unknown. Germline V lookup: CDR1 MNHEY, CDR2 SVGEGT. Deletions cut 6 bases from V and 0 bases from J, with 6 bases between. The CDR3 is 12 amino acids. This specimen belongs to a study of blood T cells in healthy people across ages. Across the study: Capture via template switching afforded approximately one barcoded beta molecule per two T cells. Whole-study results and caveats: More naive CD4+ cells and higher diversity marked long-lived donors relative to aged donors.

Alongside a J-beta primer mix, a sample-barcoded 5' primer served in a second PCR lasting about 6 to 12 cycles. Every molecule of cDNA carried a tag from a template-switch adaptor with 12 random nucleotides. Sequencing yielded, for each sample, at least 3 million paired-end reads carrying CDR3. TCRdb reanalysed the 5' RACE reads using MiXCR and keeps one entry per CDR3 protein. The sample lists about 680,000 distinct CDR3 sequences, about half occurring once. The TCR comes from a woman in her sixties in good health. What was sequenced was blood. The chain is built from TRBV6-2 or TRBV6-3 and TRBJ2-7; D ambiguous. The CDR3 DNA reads TGTGCCAGCAGAACCTTCTCCTACGAGCAGTACTTC. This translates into CASRTFSYEQYF.